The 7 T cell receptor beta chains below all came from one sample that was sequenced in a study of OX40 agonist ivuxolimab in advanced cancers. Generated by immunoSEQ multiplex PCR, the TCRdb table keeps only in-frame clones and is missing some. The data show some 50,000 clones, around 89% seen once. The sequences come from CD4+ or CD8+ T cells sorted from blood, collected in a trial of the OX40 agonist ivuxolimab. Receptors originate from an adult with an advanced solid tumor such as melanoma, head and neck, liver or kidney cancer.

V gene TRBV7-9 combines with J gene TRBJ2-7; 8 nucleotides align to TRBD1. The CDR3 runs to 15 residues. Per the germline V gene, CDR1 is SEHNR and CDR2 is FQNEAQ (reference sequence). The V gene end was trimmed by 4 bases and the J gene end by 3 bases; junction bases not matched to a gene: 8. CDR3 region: CASSSRQGFVYEQYF. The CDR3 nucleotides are TGTGCCAGCAGCTCGAGACAGGGGTTCGTCTACGAGCAGTACTTC.

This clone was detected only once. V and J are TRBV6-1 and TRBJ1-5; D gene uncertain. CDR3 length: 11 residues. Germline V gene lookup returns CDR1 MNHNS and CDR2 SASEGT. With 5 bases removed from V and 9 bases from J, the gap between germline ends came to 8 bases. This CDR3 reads CASSYGPPQHF. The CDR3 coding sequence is TGTGCCAGCAGTTACGGACCGCCCCAGCATTTT.

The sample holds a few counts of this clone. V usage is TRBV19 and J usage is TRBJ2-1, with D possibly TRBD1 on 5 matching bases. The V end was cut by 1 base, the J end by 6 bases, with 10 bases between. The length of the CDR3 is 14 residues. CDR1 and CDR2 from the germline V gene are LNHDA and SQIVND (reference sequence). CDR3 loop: CASSIGGAPNEQFF. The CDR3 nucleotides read TGTGCCAGTAGTATAGGGGGCGCTCCCAATGAGCAGTTCTTC.

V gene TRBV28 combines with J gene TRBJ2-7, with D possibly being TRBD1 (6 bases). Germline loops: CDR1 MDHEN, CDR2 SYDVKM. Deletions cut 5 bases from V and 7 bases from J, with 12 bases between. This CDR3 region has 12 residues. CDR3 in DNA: TGTGCCAGCAGTCCCCCCCAGGGGGAGCAGTACTTC. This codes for CASSPPQGEQYF.

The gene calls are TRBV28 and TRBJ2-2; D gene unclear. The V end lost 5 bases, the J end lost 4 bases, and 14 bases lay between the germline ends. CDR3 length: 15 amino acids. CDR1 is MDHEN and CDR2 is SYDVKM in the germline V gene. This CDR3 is CASSPTAFPTGELFF. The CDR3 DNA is TGTGCCAGCAGTCCTACAGCGTTTCCCACCGGGGAGCTGTTTTTT.

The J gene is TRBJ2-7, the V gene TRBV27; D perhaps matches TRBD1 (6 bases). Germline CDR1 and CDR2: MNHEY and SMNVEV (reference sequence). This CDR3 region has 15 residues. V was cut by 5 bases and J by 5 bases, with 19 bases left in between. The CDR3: CASSAEPTGEDEQYF. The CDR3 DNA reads TGTGCCAGCAGTGCCGAACCGACAGGAGAGGACGAGCAGTACTTC.

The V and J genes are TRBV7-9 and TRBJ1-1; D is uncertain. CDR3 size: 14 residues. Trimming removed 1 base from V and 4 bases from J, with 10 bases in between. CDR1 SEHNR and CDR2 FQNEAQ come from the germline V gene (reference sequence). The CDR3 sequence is CASSLVLLGTEAFF. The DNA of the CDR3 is TGTGCCAGCAGCTTAGTCTTGTTAGGCACTGAAGCTTTCTTT.